The clone carrying this T cell receptor (beta chain) has only a few counts. The antigen is unknown. The data derive from a study of cytomegalovirus exposure and HLA in healthy donors. Study conclusions and caveats: As was reported, the HLA-A and HLA-B alleles of most subjects were accurately predicted from TCR beta sequences.

CDR3 length: 14 residues. Germline loops: CDR1 SGHDT, CDR2 YYEEEE. Trimming removed 6 bases from V and 5 bases from J, with 14 bases in between. 13 Jbeta primers and 60 Vbeta primers were used for the PCR. TCRdb's copy holds only in-frame clones and misses some; the assay was immunoSEQ multiplex PCR. The table records roughly 120,000 clones, roughly four fifths of them present only once. The sequencing input was PBMCs. The clonotype was recovered from a man aged 45-65 years in good health and CMV-seronegative. The V gene is TRBV5-6, the J gene TRBJ2-2; possibly TRBD1 for D (7 bases). For the CDR3, the DNA is TGTGCCAGCATTAGACAGGGAGGTACCGGGGAGCTGTTTTTT. Its translation is CASIRQGGTGELFF. Full variable domain (rest looked up from reference TRBV5-6 and TRBJ2-2): DAGVTQSPTHLIKTRGQQVTLRCSPKSGHDTVSWYQQALGQGPQFIFQYYEEEERQRGNFPDRFSGHQFPNYSSELNVNALLLGDSALYLCASIRQGGTGELFFGEGSRLTVL.